These 22 T cell receptor beta chains share one sample of origin, sequenced in a study of T cells in Graves' hyperthyroidism and ophthalmopathy. Amplification of TCR beta CDR3 regions was performed using RNA transcripts as template. First-round RT-PCR of the TCR CDR3 relied on the HTBI primer set. TCRdb reprocessed the multiplex PCR reads via MiXCR and lists one record per CDR3 protein. Of about 350,000 distinct CDR3 sequences in the sample, around 18% were seen once. The source material was blood. All receptors come from a woman between 40 and 55 years old with Graves' ophthalmopathy.

This clonotype was picked up many times. V and J are TRBV6-2 or TRBV6-3 and TRBJ2-5; 15 bases are shared with TRBD2. Germline-derived CDR1 and CDR2 are MNHEY and SVGEGT. Trimming took 8 bases from V and 5 from J; bases not matched to a gene: 21. This CDR3 is built from 20 residues. The CDR3 is CASRTRGGLAGGAAVETQYF. The CDR3 DNA reads as TGTGCCAGCCGTACAAGGGGGGGACTAGCGGGAGGAGCGGCGGTGGAGACCCAGTACTTC.

This clonotype was found many times. This rearrangement joins TRBV7-2 to TRBJ2-5, with a weak D call TRBD2 (5 bases). V was pared by 3 bases and J by 5 bases, with 7 bases between. This CDR3 has 12 residues. Germline V gene data show CDR1 as SGHTA and CDR2 as FQGNSA. This chain's CDR3 is CASSFAGETQYF. CDR3 nucleotides: TGTGCCAGCAGCTTCGCGGGCGAGACCCAGTACTTC.

This clonotype was seen more than once but under ten times. This could be a read error, since a much larger clone is one nucleotide away. V usage is TRBV10-3 and J usage is TRBJ2-7, with D hard to call. Germline loops: CDR1 ENHRY, CDR2 SYGVKD. This CDR3 comprises 13 residues. Trimming shortened V by 10 bases and J by 0 bases, and 13 bases separated the two germline ends. CDR3: CATLVRFSYEQYF. CDR3 nucleotide sequence: TGTGCCACCCTAGTCAGATTCTCCTACGAGCAGTACTTC.

The chain links TRBV2 to TRBJ2-7, with 10 bases lining up with TRBD2. The CDR3 spans 16 residues. Germline CDR1 is SNHLY and CDR2 is FYNNEI. With V trimmed by 5 bases and J by 5 bases, 12 bases remained unmatched. CDR3 coding DNA: TGTGCCAGCAGTCTCCTCCTAGCGGGAGTCTTCGACGAGCAGTACTTC. It specifies CASSLLLAGVFDEQYF. Together with reference TRBV2 and TRBJ2-7, the CDR3 gives the full variable domain: EPEVTQTPSHQVTQMGQEVILRCVPISNHLYFYWYRQILGQKVEFLVSFYNNEISEKSEIFDDQFSVERPDGSNFTLKIRSTKLEDSAMYFCASSLLLAGVFDEQYFGPGTRLTVT.

This clonotype was counted many times. The rearrangement joins TRBV4-1 to TRBJ2-7; 7 bases line up with TRBD1. Germline CDR1 MGHRA, CDR2 YSYEKL. The ends lost 0 bases at V and 0 bases at J; junction bases unmatched: 2. The CDR3 sequence is 15 residues long. In DNA form, the CDR3 reads TGCGCCAGCAGCCAAGAGGACAGGATCTCCTACGAGCAGTACTTC. This encodes CASSQEDRISYEQYF.

The chain joins TRBV12-3 or TRBV12-4 to TRBJ2-5, with 16 bases that match TRBD2. V gave up 5 bases and J gave up 6 bases; unmatched junction bases: 6. CDR3 size: 16 residues. CDR3 region: CASSGGLAGGPKTQYF. CDR3 in DNA: TGTGCCAGCAGTGGGGGACTAGCGGGAGGGCCGAAGACCCAGTACTTC.

The V and J genes are TRBV18 and TRBJ2-3; 7 nucleotides line up with TRBD1. The junction had 3 bases not matched to a gene; V was cut back by 1 base and J by 5 bases. The germline gives CDR1 KGHSH, CDR2 LQKENI. The CDR3 loop spans 14 amino acids. The CDR3 nucleotides are TGTGCCAGCTCACCACAGGGGGCAGGAGATACGCAGTATTTT. Translation: CASSPQGAGDTQYF. Based on the CDR3 plus reference TRBV18 and TRBJ2-3, the full variable domain is NAGVMQNPRHLVRRRGQEARLRCSPMKGHSHVYWYRQLPEEGLKFMVYLQKENIIDESGMPKERFSAEFPKEGPSILRIQQVVRGDSAAYFCASSPQGAGDTQYFGPGTRLTVL.

This clonotype was detected many times. The chain has TRBV20-1 and TRBJ2-7; 8 bases are shared with TRBD1. V trimming: 6 bases; J trimming: 4 bases; junction bases outside the gene matches: 8. This CDR3 comprises 13 residues. CDR1 and CDR2 (germline): DFQATT, SNEGSKA (reference sequence). The CDR3 DNA sequence: TGCAGTGCCCCTGGACAGGGAAATTACGAGCAGTACTTC. This codes for CSAPGQGNYEQYF.

The J gene is TRBJ2-7, the V gene TRBV7-8, with 11 nucleotides matching TRBD2. With 1 base clipped from V and 5 bases from J, the junction kept 4 bases outside the gene matches. From germline, CDR1 is SGHVS and CDR2 FQNEAQ. The CDR3 loop spans 15 amino acids. CDR3 sequence reads: CASSLELAGVHEQYF. DNA for the CDR3: TGTGCCAGCAGCTTAGAACTAGCGGGAGTCCACGAGCAGTACTTC.

This chain's CDR3 is CASKPGTSETLYEQYF. DNA for the CDR3: TGTGCCAGCAAACCGGGGACTAGCGAGACCCTCTACGAGCAGTACTTC. The rearrangement uses TRBV6-1 and TRBJ2-7; 10 bases align to TRBD2. After removal of 7 bases from V and 3 bases from J, the junction contained 12 bases not matched to a gene. In germline, CDR1 is MNHNS, CDR2 SASEGT. This CDR3 is 16 amino acids long.

This clonotype was recorded many times. The chain has TRBV10-3 and TRBJ2-5; D unresolved. Germline CDR1 is ENHRY and CDR2 is SYGVKD. This CDR3 is built from 13 residues. V was trimmed by 6 bases and J by 5 bases, leaving 13 bases between them. As DNA, the CDR3 is TGTGCCATCAGCGACCTAGTGGAGGAGACCCAGTACTTC. Protein product: CAISDLVEETQYF.

The chain couples TRBV28 to TRBJ2-7; 9 positions agree with TRBD2. Germline CDR1 MDHEN, CDR2 SYDVKM. V shed 5 bases and J 5 bases; nucleotides not matched to a gene: 7. The CDR3 length is 14 residues. The CDR3 region is CASSPLAGIDEQYF. In DNA, the CDR3 is TGTGCCAGCAGTCCTCTAGCGGGAATCGACGAGCAGTACTTC.

This clonotype was seen at least ten times. This chain links TRBV7-2 with TRBJ2-7; 8 bases map to TRBD1. The germline gives CDR1 SGHTA, CDR2 FQGNSA. Trimming removed 3 bases from V and 6 bases from J; junction bases left unmatched: 7. The CDR3 contains 14 residues. CDR3 nucleotide sequence: TGTGCCAGCAGCTTCGGGACAGGCCCCAGCGAGCAGTACTTC. Protein: CASSFGTGPSEQYF.

This clonotype appeared many times. J is TRBJ1-2 and V is TRBV15; 9 bases match TRBD1. The CDR3 runs to 16 residues. The germline CDR1 and CDR2 sequences are LNHNV and YYDKDF (reference sequence). V shed 0 bases and J 7 bases; nucleotides not matched to a gene: 9. CDR3 residues: CATSRDYGTGYRGYTF. The CDR3 bases are TGTGCCACCAGCAGAGATTACGGGACAGGGTATCGTGGCTACACCTTC.

This clonotype was found many times. The V and J genes are TRBV29-1 and TRBJ1-1, with D uncertain. The germline V and J ends were trimmed by 3 bases and 4 bases, with 18 bases remaining between them. This CDR3 spans 15 amino acids. CDR1 SQVTM and CDR2 ANQGSEA come from the germline V gene. In nucleotides, the CDR3 is TGCAGCGTTGATATGGGTCCACCCCGAAGCACTGAAGCTTTCTTT. As protein: CSVDMGPPRSTEAFF.

The sample holds a few counts of this clonotype. The chain combines TRBV12-3 or TRBV12-4 with TRBJ1-5, with TRBD1 matching 11 bases. The CDR3 runs 17 residues. V shed 4 bases, J shed 0 bases, and the junction held 5 bases outside the gene matches. The CDR3 DNA is TGTGCCAGCAGTTCGGGACAGGGGGTGGGTAGCAATCAGCCCCAGCATTTT. Its protein is CASSSGQGVGSNQPQHF.

This clonotype was seen at least ten times. The CDR3 is CSSRPTGALQETQYF. The CDR3 DNA reads TGCAGTTCACGACCAACGGGAGCCCTCCAAGAGACCCAGTACTTC. V is TRBV20-1 and J is TRBJ2-5; tentatively, D is TRBD2 (6 bases). V gave up 8 bases and J gave up 1 base, with 20 bases separating them. The CDR3 runs 15 residues. The germline gives CDR1 DFQATT, CDR2 SNEGSKA (reference sequence).

V gene TRBV2 combines with J gene TRBJ2-7; D may be TRBD2 (6 bases). V lost 8 bases and J 6 bases, leaving 20 bases between the germline ends. This CDR3 has 14 amino acids. CDR1 and CDR2 (germline): SNHLY, FYNNEI. CDR3 residues: CASFPGTSGGEQYF. CDR3 coding DNA: TGTGCCAGCTTTCCCGGGACCTCCGGGGGCGAGCAGTACTTC.

This clonotype was detected ten times or more. This chain uses TRBV19 with TRBJ2-2, with unresolved D. This CDR3 region has 15 residues. Germline V gene sequence: CDR1 LNHDA, CDR2 SQIVND (reference sequence). The V gene lost 6 bases and the J gene lost 1 base, with 12 bases spanning the gap. This CDR3 reads CASRAVPVNTGELFF. As DNA, the CDR3 is TGTGCCAGTAGGGCGGTGCCAGTGAACACCGGGGAGCTGTTTTTT. The full variable domain, in which reference TRBV19 and TRBJ2-2 provide the parts outside the CDR3, is DGGITQSPKYLFRKEGQNVTLSCEQNLNHDAMYWYRQDPGQGLRLIYYSQIVNDFQKGDIAEGYSVSREKKESFPLTVTSAQKNPTAFYLCASRAVPVNTGELFFGEGSRLTVL.

The sample holds many counts of this clonotype. This chain connects TRBV5-1 to TRBJ2-2, with D possibly TRBD2 on 5 matching bases. This CDR3 has 14 residues. V was trimmed by 2 bases and J by 6 bases, leaving 11 bases between them. Germline V lookup: CDR1 SGHRS, CDR2 YFSETQ. CDR3 region: CASSLTLGSGELFF. CDR3 sequence (DNA): TGCGCCAGCAGCTTAACACTAGGATCCGGGGAGCTGTTTTTT.

This clonotype has ten or more counts. A read error may be the cause here, since a much bigger clone is one base away. V gene TRBV12-3 or TRBV12-4 combines with J gene TRBJ1-5; D not resolved. The CDR3 loop spans 13 amino acids. The CDR3 loop is CASRPRVDQLQHF. CDR3 sequence (DNA): TGTGCCAGCAGGCCAAGGGTCGATCAGCTCCAGCATTTT.

This clonotype occurred many times. This chain uses TRBV7-6 with TRBJ2-2; a possible D gene is TRBD1 (5 bases). V was trimmed by 2 bases and J by 3 bases, leaving 10 bases between them. Looked up from germline, CDR1 is SGHVS and CDR2 is FNYEAQ. The CDR3 runs 15 residues. The CDR3: CASSLWSRDTGELFF. The CDR3 DNA sequence: TGTGCCAGCAGCTTATGGAGCAGGGACACCGGGGAGCTGTTTTTT.